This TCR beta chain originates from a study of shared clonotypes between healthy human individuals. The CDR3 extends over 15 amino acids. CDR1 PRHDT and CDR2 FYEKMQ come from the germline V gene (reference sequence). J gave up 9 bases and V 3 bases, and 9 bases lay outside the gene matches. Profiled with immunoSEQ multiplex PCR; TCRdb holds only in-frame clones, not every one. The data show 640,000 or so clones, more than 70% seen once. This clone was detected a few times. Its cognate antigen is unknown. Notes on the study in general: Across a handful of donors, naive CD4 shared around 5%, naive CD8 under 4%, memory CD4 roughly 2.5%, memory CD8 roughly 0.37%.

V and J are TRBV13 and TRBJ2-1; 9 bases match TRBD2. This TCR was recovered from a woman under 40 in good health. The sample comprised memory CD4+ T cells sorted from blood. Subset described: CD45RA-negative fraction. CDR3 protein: CASSFSAGGRGEQFF. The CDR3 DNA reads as TGTGCCAGCAGCTTTTCAGCGGGAGGTCGGGGTGAGCAGTTCTTC. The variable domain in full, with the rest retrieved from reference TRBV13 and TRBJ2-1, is AAGVIQSPRHLIKEKRETATLKCYPIPRHDTVYWYQQGPGQDPQFLISFYEKMQSDKGSIPDRFSAQQFSDYHSELNMSSLELGDSALYFCASSFSAGGRGEQFFGPGTRLTVL.